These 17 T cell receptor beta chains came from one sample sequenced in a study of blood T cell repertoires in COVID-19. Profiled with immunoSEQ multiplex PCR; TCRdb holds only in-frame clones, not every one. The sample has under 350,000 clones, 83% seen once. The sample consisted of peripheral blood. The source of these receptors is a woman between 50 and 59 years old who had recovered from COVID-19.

CDR3 DNA: TGTGCCAGCAGCGCGCCGGAGCGGCATACGCAGTATTTT. Amino acids: CASSAPERHTQYF. The chain links TRBV11-2 to TRBJ2-3; D is perhaps TRBD2 (5 bases). The CDR3 is 13 residues long. In germline, CDR1 is SGHAT, CDR2 FQNNGV. Trimming cost V 5 bases and J 7 bases, with 13 bases left between them.

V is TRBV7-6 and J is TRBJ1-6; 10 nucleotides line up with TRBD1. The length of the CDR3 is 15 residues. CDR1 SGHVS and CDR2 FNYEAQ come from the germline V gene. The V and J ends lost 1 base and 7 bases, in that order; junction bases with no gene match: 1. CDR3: CASSLGGQGNSPLHF. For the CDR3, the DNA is TGTGCCAGCAGCTTAGGGGGACAGGGGAATTCACCCCTCCACTTT.

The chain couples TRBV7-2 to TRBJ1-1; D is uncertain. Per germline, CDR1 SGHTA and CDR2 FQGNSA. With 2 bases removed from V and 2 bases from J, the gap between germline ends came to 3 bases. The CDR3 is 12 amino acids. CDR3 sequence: CASSLSNTEAFF. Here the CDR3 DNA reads TGTGCCAGCAGCTTATCTAACACTGAAGCTTTCTTT.

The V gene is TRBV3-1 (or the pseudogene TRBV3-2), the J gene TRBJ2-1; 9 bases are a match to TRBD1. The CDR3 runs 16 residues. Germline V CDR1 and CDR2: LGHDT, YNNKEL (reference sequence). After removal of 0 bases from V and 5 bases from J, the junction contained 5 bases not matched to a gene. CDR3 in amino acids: CASSQEKGQGHNEQFF. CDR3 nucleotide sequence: TGTGCCAGCAGCCAAGAGAAGGGACAGGGCCACAATGAGCAGTTCTTC.

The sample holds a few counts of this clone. The DNA for the CDR3 is TGTGCCAGCTCACTCAGGGTTGATTCACCCCTCCACTTT. Encoded protein: CASSLRVDSPLHF. The V gene is TRBV18, the J gene TRBJ1-6; a weak D match, TRBD1 (5 bases). Per germline, CDR1 KGHSH and CDR2 LQKENI. The V end lost 4 bases, the J end lost 8 bases, and 9 bases lay between the germline ends. CDR3 size: 13 residues.

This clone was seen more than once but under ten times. Here the CDR3 DNA reads TGTGCCAGCAGTGTAAGGGGGCGGATAGTTGAAAAACTGTTTTTT. The encoded protein is CASSVRGRIVEKLFF. V usage is TRBV2 and J usage is TRBJ1-4; 7 nucleotides line up with TRBD1. Losses at the gene ends were 4 bases for V and 7 bases for J; bases not matched to a gene: 9. Per the germline V gene, CDR1 is SNHLY and CDR2 is FYNNEI. The CDR3 runs 15 residues.

CDR3 in amino acids: CASSLTLRRGRGLTGELFF. For the CDR3, the DNA is TGTGCCAGCAGCTTGACACTAAGAAGGGGCAGGGGCTTAACCGGGGAGCTGTTTTTT. The chain carries TRBV7-9 and TRBJ2-2; D is possibly TRBD1 (6 bases). The CDR3 runs 19 residues. V was clipped by 3 bases and J by 5 bases, with 25 bases between them. CDR1 is SEHNR, CDR2 FQNEAQ, per germline (reference sequence).

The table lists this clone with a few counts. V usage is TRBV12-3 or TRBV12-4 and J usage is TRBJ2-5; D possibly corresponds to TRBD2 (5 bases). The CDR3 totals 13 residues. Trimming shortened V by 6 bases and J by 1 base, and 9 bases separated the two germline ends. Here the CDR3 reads CASRQLVQETQYF. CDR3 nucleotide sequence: TGTGCCAGCAGGCAACTAGTCCAAGAGACCCAGTACTTC.

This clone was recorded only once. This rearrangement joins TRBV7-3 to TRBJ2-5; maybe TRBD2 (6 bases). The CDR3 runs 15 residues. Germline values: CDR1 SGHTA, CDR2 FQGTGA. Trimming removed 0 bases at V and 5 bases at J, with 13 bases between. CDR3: CASSLTAGLKETQYF. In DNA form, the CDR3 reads TGTGCCAGCAGCTTAACGGCGGGATTGAAGGAGACCCAGTACTTC.

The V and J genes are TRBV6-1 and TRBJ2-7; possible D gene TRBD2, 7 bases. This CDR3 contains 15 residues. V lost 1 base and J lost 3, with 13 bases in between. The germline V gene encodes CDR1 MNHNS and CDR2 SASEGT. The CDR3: CASSEEGGGFYEQYF. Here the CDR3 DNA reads TGTGCCAGCAGTGAAGAGGGGGGGGGCTTCTACGAGCAGTACTTC.

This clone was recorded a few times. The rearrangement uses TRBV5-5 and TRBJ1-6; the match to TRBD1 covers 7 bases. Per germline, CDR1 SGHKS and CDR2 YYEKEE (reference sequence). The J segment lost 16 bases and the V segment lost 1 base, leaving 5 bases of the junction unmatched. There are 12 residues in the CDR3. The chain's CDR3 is CASSLMDRPLHF. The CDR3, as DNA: TGTGCCAGCAGCTTGATGGACAGGCCTCTCCACTTT. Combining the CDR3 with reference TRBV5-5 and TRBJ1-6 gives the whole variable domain DAGVTQSPTHLIKTRGQQVTLRCSPISGHKSVSWYQQVLGQGPQFIFQYYEKEERGRGNFPDRFSARQFPNYSSELNVNALLLGDSALYLCASSLMDRPLHFGNGTRLTVT.

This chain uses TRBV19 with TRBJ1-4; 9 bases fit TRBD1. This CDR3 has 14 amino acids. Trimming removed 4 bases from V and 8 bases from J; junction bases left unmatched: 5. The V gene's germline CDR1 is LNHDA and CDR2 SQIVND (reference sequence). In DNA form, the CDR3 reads TGTGCCAGTAGTACCGGGACAGGGTTGGAAAAACTGTTTTTT. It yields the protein CASSTGTGLEKLFF.

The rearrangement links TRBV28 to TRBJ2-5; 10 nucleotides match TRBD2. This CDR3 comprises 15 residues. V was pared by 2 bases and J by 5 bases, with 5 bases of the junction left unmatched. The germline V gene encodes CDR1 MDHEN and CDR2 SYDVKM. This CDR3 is CASSLPLAGAETQYF. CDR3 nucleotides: TGTGCCAGCAGTTTACCTCTAGCGGGAGCCGAGACCCAGTACTTC. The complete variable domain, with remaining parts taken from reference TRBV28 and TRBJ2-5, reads DVKVTQSSRYLVKRTGEKVFLECVQDMDHENMFWYRQDPGLGLRLIYFSYDVKMKEKGDIPEGYSVSREKKERFSLILESASTNQTSMYLCASSLPLAGAETQYFGPGTRLLVL.

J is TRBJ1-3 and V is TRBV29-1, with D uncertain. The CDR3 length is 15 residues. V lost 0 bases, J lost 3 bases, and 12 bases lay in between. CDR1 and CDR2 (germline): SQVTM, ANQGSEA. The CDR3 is CSVEDSTINGNTIYF. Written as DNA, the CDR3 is TGCAGCGTTGAAGATTCGACAATAAATGGAAACACCATATATTTT.

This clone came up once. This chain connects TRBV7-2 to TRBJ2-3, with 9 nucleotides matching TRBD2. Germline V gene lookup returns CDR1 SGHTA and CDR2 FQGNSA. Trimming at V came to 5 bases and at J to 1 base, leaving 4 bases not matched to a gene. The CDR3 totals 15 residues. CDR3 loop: CASSAQRGGTDTQYF. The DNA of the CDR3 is TGTGCCAGCAGCGCTCAGCGGGGGGGCACAGATACGCAGTATTTT. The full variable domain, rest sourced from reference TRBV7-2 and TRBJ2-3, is GAGVSQSPSNKVTEKGKDVELRCDPISGHTALYWYRQSLGQGLEFLIYFQGNSAPDKSGLPSDRFSAERTGGSVSTLTIQRTQQEDSAVYLCASSAQRGGTDTQYFGPGTRLTVL.

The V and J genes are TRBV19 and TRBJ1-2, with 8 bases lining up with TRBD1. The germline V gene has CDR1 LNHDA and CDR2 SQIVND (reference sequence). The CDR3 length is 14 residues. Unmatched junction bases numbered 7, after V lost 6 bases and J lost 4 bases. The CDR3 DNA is TGTGCCAGTAGGCCATCGGACAGGGCCTATGGCTACACCTTC. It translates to CASRPSDRAYGYTF.

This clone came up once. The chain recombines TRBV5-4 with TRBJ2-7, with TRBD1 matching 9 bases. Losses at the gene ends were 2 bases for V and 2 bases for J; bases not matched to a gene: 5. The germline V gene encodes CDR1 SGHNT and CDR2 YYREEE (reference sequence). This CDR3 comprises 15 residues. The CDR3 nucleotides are TGTGCCAGCAGCTTACAGGGGGCCAATACCTACGAGCAGTACTTC. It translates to CASSLQGANTYEQYF.